The clone carrying this TCR beta chain is labeled as medium-sized. The antigen is unknown. Profiling relied on immunoSEQ multiplex PCR, and the TCRdb table lists in-frame clones only, not all of them. The sample lists 49,000 or so clones; around 89% were seen once. The data were obtained in a study of OX40 agonist ivuxolimab in advanced cancers. Study context: Three dose-escalation patients had partial responses: one with hepatocellular carcinoma and two with cutaneous melanoma. General study points: CD8+ T cells showed, on average, more clonal expansion than CD4+ cells.

The CDR3 sequence is 13 residues long. Trimming took 6 bases from V and 14 from J; bases not matched to a gene: 10. Germline V lookup: CDR1 MNHEY, CDR2 SMNVEV (reference sequence). The sequencing used CD4+ or CD8+ T cells sorted from blood, collected in a trial of the OX40 agonist ivuxolimab. The TCR comes from an adult with an advanced solid tumor such as melanoma, head and neck, liver or kidney cancer. This chain uses TRBV27 with TRBJ1-4; TRBD1 matches 9 bases. CDR3 sequence: CASSLGQGFLLFF. Written as DNA, the CDR3 is TGTGCCAGCAGCTTGGGACAGGGCTTTTTGCTGTTTTTT.